The source of this T cell receptor beta chain is a study of early T cells in non-severe SARS-CoV-2 infection. Study details: The input, bulk RNA from unsorted whole blood, was sequenced, and chains were unpaired. Study observations and caveats: VDJdb-based matching was biased toward anti-spike CD8 responses and missed private and CD4 specificities.

Tagging with unique molecular identifiers was applied to individual cDNA molecules. TCRdb re-derived calls from the 5' RACE reads in MiXCR, one entry per CDR3 protein. The data show roughly 70,000 distinct CDR3 sequences, with around 20% seen just once and approximately 15% held by the top ten. This clonotype appeared a few times. Its cognate antigen is unknown. Trimming took 4 bases from V and 0 from J, leaving 4 bases between them. This CDR3 comprises 13 residues. In germline, CDR1 is LGHDT, CDR2 YNNKEL (reference sequence). The material sequenced was whole blood, taken at baseline. The gene calls are TRBV3-1 and TRBJ1-3, with D unresolved. The TCR was taken from an adult who was a healthcare worker with PCR-confirmed SARS-CoV-2 infection or an uninfected control (not recorded which). CDR3 sequence reads: CASSRRSGNTIYF. CDR3 DNA sequence: TGTGCCAGCAGCCGCCGCTCTGGAAACACCATATATTTT.